These T cell receptor beta chains were read from a single sample in a study of blood T cell repertoires in COVID-19. This table comes from immunoSEQ multiplex PCR, and its TCRdb copy is limited to in-frame clones, with some not included. The sample records about 120,000 clones, approximately 70% being singletons. The material sequenced was peripheral blood. The receptors derive from a woman aged 55-69 years with acute or convalescent COVID-19. Both conserved end residues are part of each CDR3. D genes are given only for firm matches. Clone size appears in some rows only: once, few, many, or a class for an expanded clone.

CDR3 length	V gene	J gene	D gene	clone size	CDR3 protein	CDR3 DNA
13	TRBV6-4	TRBJ1-2	NA	NA	CASSDGWNYGYTF	TGTGCCAGCAGTGACGGCTGGAACTATGGCTACACCTTC
14	TRBV7-2	TRBJ2-7	TRBD2	NA	CASSLFGGDYEQYF	TGTGCCAGCAGCTTATTTGGGGGGGACTACGAGCAGTACTTC
15	TRBV28	TRBJ2-4	NA	NA	CASSSGGGTKNIQYF	TGTGCCAGCAGTTCTGGGGGGGGCACCAAAAACATTCAGTACTTC
15	TRBV18	TRBJ1-2	NA	large	CASSPPAGSNYGYTF	TGTGCCAGCTCACCACCGGCAGGTAGTAACTATGGCTACACCTTC
15	TRBV28	TRBJ1-1	NA	NA	CASRAPGASNTEAFF	TGTGCCAGCAGAGCCCCAGGGGCGAGTAACACTGAAGCTTTCTTT
13	TRBV6-5	TRBJ2-1	NA	NA	CASNPRGYNEQFF	TGTGCCAGCAACCCCCGGGGCTACAATGAGCAGTTCTTC
16	TRBV7-8	TRBJ1-1	NA	NA	CASSLVADRVNTEAFF	TGTGCCAGCAGCTTAGTCGCTGACAGAGTGAACACTGAAGCTTTCTTT
16	TRBV6-5	TRBJ1-6	NA	NA	CASSYSRQQYNSPLHF	TGTGCCAGCAGTTACTCGAGACAGCAATATAATTCACCCCTCCACTTT
13	TRBV11-3	TRBJ2-1	NA	NA	CASSLEVGGKQFF	TGTGCCAGCAGCTTAGAAGTCGGAGGGAAGCAGTTCTTC
18	TRBV28	TRBJ2-7	TRBD2	once	CASSLMSWGGRSVDEQYF	TGTGCCAGCAGTTTAATGAGTTGGGGGGGTAGGTCCGTGGACGAGCAGTACTTC
13	TRBV12-3/TRBV12-4	TRBJ1-1	TRBD1	NA	CASSRQGSTEAFF	TGTGCCAGCAGTCGACAGGGTAGCACTGAAGCTTTCTTT
14	TRBV19	TRBJ1-4	NA	NA	CASSWSTSNEKLFF	TGTGCCAGTAGTTGGAGTACGTCGAATGAAAAACTGTTTTTT
12	TRBV5-1	TRBJ1-2	NA	NA	CASSLPGAGYTF	TGCGCCAGCAGCTTGCCAGGGGCTGGCTACACCTTC
15	TRBV6-1	TRBJ2-5	TRBD2	once	CASSDPSGVLETQYF	TGTGCCAGCAGTGACCCTAGCGGGGTATTGGAGACCCAGTACTTC
16	TRBV5-1	TRBJ2-1	NA	once	CASSLATGLGYNEQFF	TGCGCCAGCAGCTTGGCGACGGGACTGGGCTACAATGAGCAGTTCTTC
14	TRBV19	TRBJ2-7	TRBD1	NA	CASSGLTGNYEQYF	TGTGCCAGTAGCGGCCTGACAGGGAACTACGAGCAGTACTTC
16	TRBV2	TRBJ2-5	TRBD2	NA	CASSEQRAGGRETQYF	TGTGCCAGCAGTGAACAACGAGCGGGGGGCCGGGAGACCCAGTACTTC
12	TRBV12-3/TRBV12-4	TRBJ1-5	TRBD1	NA	CASSSTDRSQHF	TGTGCCAGCAGTTCTACGGACAGGTCCCAGCATTTT
12	TRBV12-3/TRBV12-4	TRBJ1-1	NA	NA	CATTQGNTEAFF	TGTGCCACCACACAGGGGAACACTGAAGCTTTCTTT
16	TRBV21-1	TRBJ1-1	NA	few	CASSKATVLGAIEAFF	TGTGCCAGCAGCAAAGCGACTGTGCTAGGGGCCATTGAAGCTTTCTTT
16	TRBV15	TRBJ1-2	NA	NA	CATSRGGRNRDYGYTF	TGTGCCACCAGCAGGGGGGGTCGGAACCGGGACTATGGCTACACCTTC
13	TRBV3-1/TRBV3-2	TRBJ1-2	NA	NA	CASSQEQTLGYTF	TGTGCCAGCAGCCAAGAGCAGACTTTGGGCTACACCTTC
13	TRBV5-4	TRBJ2-3	TRBD2	NA	CAGRGDRTDTQYF	TGTGCCGGCCGGGGGGACCGCACAGATACGCAGTATTTT
19	TRBV19	TRBJ1-5	TRBD1	NA	CASTSGTGGTGSGNQPQHF	TGTGCCAGTACCAGTGGGACAGGGGGGACGGGAAGTGGCAATCAGCCCCAGCATTTT
16	TRBV6-4	TRBJ2-1	TRBD1	NA	CASSERGQGSYNEQFF	TGTGCCAGCAGTGAACGGGGACAGGGCTCTTACAATGAGCAGTTCTTC
13	TRBV5-1	TRBJ2-2	NA	few	CASSPAGNGELFF	TGCGCCAGCAGCCCGGCGGGGAACGGGGAGCTGTTTTTT
17	TRBV4-2	TRBJ2-5	TRBD2	once	CASSHNPLAGGPETQYF	TGTGCCAGCAGCCACAACCCACTAGCGGGGGGGCCAGAGACCCAGTACTTC
15	TRBV2	TRBJ2-1	TRBD2	NA	CASSTAGGRHNEQFF	TGTGCCAGCAGTACCGCGGGGGGTCGACACAATGAGCAGTTCTTC
13	TRBV29-1	TRBJ1-2	NA	NA	CSAVPGGGHGYTF	TGCAGCGCCGTCCCGGGGGGAGGTCATGGCTACACCTTC
14	TRBV6-5	TRBJ1-2	TRBD1	NA	CASTGQGAGYGYTF	TGTGCCAGCACCGGACAGGGGGCAGGGTATGGCTACACCTTC
13	TRBV5-6	TRBJ1-2	TRBD1	NA	CASSTDRGHGYTF	TGTGCCAGCAGCACGGACAGGGGCCATGGCTACACCTTC
12	TRBV6-6	TRBJ1-2	NA	NA	CASLQGDYGYTF	TGTGCCAGCCTCCAAGGGGACTATGGCTACACCTTC
14	TRBV3-1/TRBV3-2	TRBJ1-4	TRBD1	NA	CASSPRGQGEKLFF	TGTGCCAGCAGCCCCCGGGGACAGGGTGAAAAACTGTTTTTT
14	TRBV5-1	TRBJ1-6	NA	once	CASSLVGGNSPLHF	TGCGCCAGCAGCTTGGTGGGGGGAAATTCACCCCTCCACTTT
14	TRBV5-1	TRBJ2-3	TRBD1	NA	CASRQGSPGRAQYF	TGCGCCAGTAGACAGGGATCACCTGGGCGGGCGCAGTATTTT
11	TRBV5-1	TRBJ1-1	NA	few	CASSDLNAAFF	TGCGCCAGCAGCGACTTAAACGCAGCTTTCTTT
11	TRBV19	TRBJ1-2	NA	NA	CASSSADGYTF	TGTGCCAGTAGTTCAGCGGATGGCTACACCTTC
16	TRBV7-6	TRBJ1-3	NA	NA	CASSYYEAYSGNTIYF	TGTGCCAGCAGCTATTATGAGGCCTACTCTGGAAACACCATATATTTT
16	TRBV11-3	TRBJ2-4	TRBD1	NA	CASSLGGTGGKNIQYF	TGTGCCAGCAGCTTAGGGGGGACAGGGGGCAAAAACATTCAGTACTTC
16	TRBV28	TRBJ2-6	NA	few	CASSLAWSGGANVLTF	TGTGCCAGCAGTTTGGCCTGGTCGGGGGGGGCCAACGTCCTGACTTTC
14	TRBV9	TRBJ2-5	TRBD2	few	CASTPYGGIETQYF	TGTGCCAGCACCCCGTACGGGGGGATCGAGACCCAGTACTTC
15	TRBV9	TRBJ1-2	NA	few	CASSTGKGANYGYTF	TGTGCCAGCAGCACCGGTAAGGGAGCTAACTATGGCTACACCTTC
13	TRBV4-2	TRBJ2-1	TRBD2	few	CASSPGGSLEQFF	TGTGCCAGCAGCCCGGGAGGGAGTTTGGAGCAGTTCTTC
14	TRBV30	TRBJ1-6	NA	few	CAWRSGSYNSPLHF	TGTGCCTGGAGGAGTGGCTCCTATAATTCACCCCTCCACTTT
15	TRBV6-5	TRBJ1-1	NA	NA	CASRPGIQMNTEAFF	TGTGCCAGCCGACCAGGGATACAAATGAACACTGAAGCTTTCTTT
13	TRBV7-3	TRBJ2-7	NA	NA	CASSLIPRNEAYF	TGTGCCAGCAGCTTAATCCCGCGTAACGAGGCGTACTTC
14	TRBV18	TRBJ2-7	NA	few	CASSRDSSSYEQYF	TGTGCCAGCTCGCGGGACAGCAGCTCCTACGAGCAGTACTTC
15	TRBV7-2	TRBJ1-1	TRBD1	NA	CASSLPGRQGVEAFF	TGTGCCAGCAGCTTACCCGGTCGGCAGGGGGTGGAAGCTTTCTTT
13	TRBV6-5	TRBJ1-1	TRBD1	NA	CASKTGVDTEAFF	TGTGCCAGCAAAACAGGGGTGGACACTGAAGCTTTCTTT
13	TRBV6-5	TRBJ2-3	TRBD1	NA	CASRDRYTDTQYF	TGTGCCAGCAGGGACAGGTACACAGATACGCAGTATTTT
16	TRBV13	TRBJ1-2	TRBD1	NA	CASSQRQGATNYGYTF	TGTGCCAGCAGCCAACGACAGGGCGCCACTAACTATGGCTACACCTTC
16	TRBV7-2	TRBJ2-3	TRBD2	NA	CASSPMLAGGRDTQYF	TGTGCCAGCAGCCCGATGCTAGCGGGGGGTAGGGATACGCAGTATTTT
17	TRBV18	TRBJ2-7	TRBD1	NA	CASSYEGQGMRPYEQYF	TGTGCCAGCTCATACGAGGGACAGGGGATGAGGCCTTACGAGCAGTACTTC
14	TRBV10-1	TRBJ2-3	TRBD1	NA	CASSAGTDTDTQYF	TGCGCCAGCAGTGCGGGGACAGACACAGATACGCAGTATTTT